This record looks at one T cell receptor beta chain sequence and its context. Its cognate antigen is unknown. This sample is part of a study of graft-versus-host responses after intestinal transplantation. Study-wide background: Multivisceral, liver-intestinal, or isolated intestinal transplants were received by the recipients.

Some clones are missing from TCRdb's copy, which holds only in-frame ones; the method was immunoSEQ multiplex PCR. Of about 100,000 clones in the sample, 87% were seen once. Whole-study results and caveats: Among circulating GvH clones, peak levels were associated with early post-transplant declines in HvG clones. Recipient-marrow GvH clones were detected, some having first appeared in ileum or blood.

The germline V and J ends were trimmed by 4 bases and 7 bases, with 18 bases remaining between them. In germline, CDR1 is SGHRS, CDR2 YFSETQ. The CDR3 consists of 15 residues. This chain uses TRBV5-1 with TRBJ2-1; D may correspond to TRBD1 or TRBD2 (5 bases each). Here the sequenced sample was unstimulated CD4+ T cells sorted from spleen or lymph node cells, taken before transplant. The clonotype was recovered from a human donor who was the organ donor for an intestinal transplant. CDR3 loop: CASSLRPGTGNEQFF. The CDR3 DNA is TGCGCCAGCAGCCTCAGACCCGGGACGGGGAATGAGCAGTTCTTC. The full variable domain, its missing parts supplied by reference TRBV5-1 and TRBJ2-1, is KAGVTQTPRYLIKTRGQQVTLSCSPISGHRSVSWYQQTPGQGLQFLFEYFSETQRNKGNFPGRFSGRQFSNSRSEMNVSTLELGDSALYLCASSLRPGTGNEQFFGPGTRLTVL.